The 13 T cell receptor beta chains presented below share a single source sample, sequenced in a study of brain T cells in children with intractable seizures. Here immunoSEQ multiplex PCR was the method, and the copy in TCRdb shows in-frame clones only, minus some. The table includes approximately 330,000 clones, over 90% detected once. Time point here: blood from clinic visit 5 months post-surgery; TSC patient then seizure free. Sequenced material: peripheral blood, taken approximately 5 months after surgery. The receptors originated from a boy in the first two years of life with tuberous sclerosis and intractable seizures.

In DNA form, the CDR3 reads TGTGCCAGCAGCGTAGTTTGGTTTACTGAAGCTTTCTTT. It encodes CASSVVWFTEAFF. The rearrangement joins TRBV9 to TRBJ1-1; no firm D call. The CDR3 has 13 residues. The germline CDR1 and CDR2 sequences are SGDLS and YYNGEE. V was shortened by 0 bases and J by 5 bases, with 8 bases between the two germline ends.

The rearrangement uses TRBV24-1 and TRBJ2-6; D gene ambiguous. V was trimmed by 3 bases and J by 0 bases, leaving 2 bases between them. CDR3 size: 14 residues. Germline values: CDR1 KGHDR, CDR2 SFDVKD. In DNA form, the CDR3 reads TGTGCCACCAGTGATCACTCTGGGGCCAACGTCCTGACTTTC. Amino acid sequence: CATSDHSGANVLTF.

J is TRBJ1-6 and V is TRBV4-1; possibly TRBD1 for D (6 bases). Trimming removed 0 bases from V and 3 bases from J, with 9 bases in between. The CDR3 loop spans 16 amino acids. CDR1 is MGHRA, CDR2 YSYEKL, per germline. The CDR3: CASSQEKGDYNSPLHF. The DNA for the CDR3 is TGCGCCAGCAGCCAAGAGAAGGGGGACTATAATTCACCCCTCCACTTT.

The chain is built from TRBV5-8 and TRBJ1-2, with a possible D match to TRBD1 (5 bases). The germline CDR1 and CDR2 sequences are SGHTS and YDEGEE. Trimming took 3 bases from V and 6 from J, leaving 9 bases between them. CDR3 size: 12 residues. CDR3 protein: CASSYRIHGYTF. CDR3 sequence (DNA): TGTGCCAGCAGCTACAGGATCCATGGCTACACCTTC.

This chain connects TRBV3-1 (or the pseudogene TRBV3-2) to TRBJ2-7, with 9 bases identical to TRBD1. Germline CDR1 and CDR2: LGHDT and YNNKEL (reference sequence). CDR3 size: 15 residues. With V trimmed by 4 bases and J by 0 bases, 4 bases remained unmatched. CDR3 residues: CASSLGTGFSYEQYF. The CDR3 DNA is TGTGCCAGCAGCCTCGGGACAGGGTTCTCCTACGAGCAGTACTTC.

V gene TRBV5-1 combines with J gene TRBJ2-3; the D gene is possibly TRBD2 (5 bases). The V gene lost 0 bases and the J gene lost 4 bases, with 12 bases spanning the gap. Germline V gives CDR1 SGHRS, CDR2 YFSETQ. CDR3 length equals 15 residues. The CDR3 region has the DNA TGCGCCAGCAGCTTGGCTAGCAGAAAATCAGATACGCAGTATTTT. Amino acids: CASSLASRKSDTQYF.

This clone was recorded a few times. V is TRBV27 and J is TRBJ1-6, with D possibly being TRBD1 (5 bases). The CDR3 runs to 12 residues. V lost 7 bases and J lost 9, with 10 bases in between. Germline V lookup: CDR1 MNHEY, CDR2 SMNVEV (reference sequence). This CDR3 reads CASTGGGSPLHF. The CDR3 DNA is TGTGCCAGCACCGGGGGTGGTTCACCCCTCCACTTT.

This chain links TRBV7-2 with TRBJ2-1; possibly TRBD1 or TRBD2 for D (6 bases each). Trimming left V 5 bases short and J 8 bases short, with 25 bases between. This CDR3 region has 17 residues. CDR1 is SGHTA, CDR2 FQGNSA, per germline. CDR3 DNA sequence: TGTGCCAGCAGCACCCGCAATACAGGGAGCGGGCAATATGAGCAGTTCTTC. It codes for CASSTRNTGSGQYEQFF. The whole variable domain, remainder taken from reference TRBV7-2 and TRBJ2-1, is GAGVSQSPSNKVTEKGKDVELRCDPISGHTALYWYRQSLGQGLEFLIYFQGNSAPDKSGLPSDRFSAERTGGSVSTLTIQRTQQEDSAVYLCASSTRNTGSGQYEQFFGPGTRLTVL.

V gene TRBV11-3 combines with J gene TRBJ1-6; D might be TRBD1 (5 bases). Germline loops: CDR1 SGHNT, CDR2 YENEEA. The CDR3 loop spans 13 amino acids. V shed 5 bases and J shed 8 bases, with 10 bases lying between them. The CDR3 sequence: CASSLDRYSPLHF. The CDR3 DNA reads TGTGCCAGCAGCCTCGACAGATATTCACCCCTCCACTTT.

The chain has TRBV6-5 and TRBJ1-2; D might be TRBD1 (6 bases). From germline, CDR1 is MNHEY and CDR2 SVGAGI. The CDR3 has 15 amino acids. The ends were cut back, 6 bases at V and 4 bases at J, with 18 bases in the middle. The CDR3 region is CASRPQDRTPYGYTF. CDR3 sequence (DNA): TGTGCCAGCAGACCTCAAGACAGGACTCCCTATGGCTACACCTTC.

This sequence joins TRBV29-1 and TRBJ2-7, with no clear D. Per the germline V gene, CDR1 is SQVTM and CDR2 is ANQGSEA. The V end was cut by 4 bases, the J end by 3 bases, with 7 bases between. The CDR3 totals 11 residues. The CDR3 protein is CSVVRNYEQYF. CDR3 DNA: TGCAGCGTTGTCAGAAACTACGAGCAGTACTTC.

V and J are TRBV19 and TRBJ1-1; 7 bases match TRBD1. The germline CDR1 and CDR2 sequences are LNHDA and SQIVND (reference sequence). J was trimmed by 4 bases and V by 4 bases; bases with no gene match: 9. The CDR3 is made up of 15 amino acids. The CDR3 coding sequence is TGTGCCAGTAGTAGCTTCCAGGGGGGGAGCACTGAAGCTTTCTTT. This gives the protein CASSSFQGGSTEAFF.

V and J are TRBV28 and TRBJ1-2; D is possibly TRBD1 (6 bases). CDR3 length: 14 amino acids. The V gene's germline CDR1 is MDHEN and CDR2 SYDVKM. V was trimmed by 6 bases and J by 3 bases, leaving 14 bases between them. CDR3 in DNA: TGTGCCAGCAGGTCTGGGGGGCTTGACTATGGCTACACCTTC. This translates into CASRSGGLDYGYTF.